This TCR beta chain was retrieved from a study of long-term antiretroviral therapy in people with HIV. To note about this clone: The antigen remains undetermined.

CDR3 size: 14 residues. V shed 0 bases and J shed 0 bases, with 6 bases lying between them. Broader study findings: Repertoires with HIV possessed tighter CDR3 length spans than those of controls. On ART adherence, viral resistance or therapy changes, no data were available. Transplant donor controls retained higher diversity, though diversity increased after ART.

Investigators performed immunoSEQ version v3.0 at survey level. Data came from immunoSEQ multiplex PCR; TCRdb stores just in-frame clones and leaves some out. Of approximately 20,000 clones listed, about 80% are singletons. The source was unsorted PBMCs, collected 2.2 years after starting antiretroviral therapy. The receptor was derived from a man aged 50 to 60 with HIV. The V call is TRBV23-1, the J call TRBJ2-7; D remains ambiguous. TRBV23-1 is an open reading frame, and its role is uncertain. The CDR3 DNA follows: TGCGCCAGCAGTCAATCACACAGCTCCTACGAGCAGTACTTC. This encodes CASSQSHSSYEQYF.